This note documents a single T cell receptor (beta chain) sequence. Antigen unknown. The data originate from a study of blood T cells in healthy people across ages. The sample, approximately 10 milliliters of peripheral blood, was drawn from each donor. Each sample used at least 6 million PBMCs. The authors ran a second PCR of 7 to 11 cycles using a sample-barcoded 5' primer and a J-beta primer mix. TCRdb processed the 5' RACE reads anew with MiXCR; each CDR3 protein has one entry. This table holds 800,000 or so distinct CDR3 sequences, about 42% found once. Germline loops: CDR1 SGHRS, CDR2 YFSETQ. The CDR3 length is 13 residues. V was shortened by 4 bases and J by 6 bases, with 11 bases between the two germline ends. Study-wide results and caveats: Estimates drawn from one million T cells were deemed to understate diversity.

The receptor was derived from a man of 80 years or more in good health. This rearrangement joins TRBV5-1 to TRBJ2-1; D gene unclear. The sequencing sample was made of blood. The CDR3 coding sequence is TGCGCCAGCAGCGCAGCGCCCGGCAATGAGCAGTTCTTC. Translated: CASSAAPGNEQFF. The full variable domain, in which reference TRBV5-1 and TRBJ2-1 provide the parts outside the CDR3, is KAGVTQTPRYLIKTRGQQVTLSCSPISGHRSVSWYQQTPGQGLQFLFEYFSETQRNKGNFPGRFSGRQFSNSRSEMNVSTLELGDSALYLCASSAAPGNEQFFGPGTRLTVL.